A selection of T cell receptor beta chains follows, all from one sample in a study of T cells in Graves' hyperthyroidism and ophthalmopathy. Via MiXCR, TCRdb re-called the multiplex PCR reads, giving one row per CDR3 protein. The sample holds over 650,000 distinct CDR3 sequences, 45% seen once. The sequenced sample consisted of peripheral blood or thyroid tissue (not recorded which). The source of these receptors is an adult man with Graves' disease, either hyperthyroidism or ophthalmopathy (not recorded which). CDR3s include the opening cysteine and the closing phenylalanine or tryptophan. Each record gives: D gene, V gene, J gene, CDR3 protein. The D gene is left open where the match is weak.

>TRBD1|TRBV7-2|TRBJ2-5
CASSPDRGPGETQYF
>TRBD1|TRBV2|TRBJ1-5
CASSVRQGANQPQHF
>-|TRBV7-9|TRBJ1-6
CASSQEGVPYSPLHF
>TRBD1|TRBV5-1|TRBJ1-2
CASIEDRANYGYTF
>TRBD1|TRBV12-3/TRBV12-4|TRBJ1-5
CASSFRRGPAQPQHF
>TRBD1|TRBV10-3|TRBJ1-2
CASSSLTARTGDYGYTF
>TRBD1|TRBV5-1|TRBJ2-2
CASSLHFARGTGELFF
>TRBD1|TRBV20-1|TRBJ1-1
CSARDSTGAFTEAFF
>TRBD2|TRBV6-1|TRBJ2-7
CASSEALGLAGATYEQYF
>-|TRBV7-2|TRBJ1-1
CASGKRSGMVNTEAFF
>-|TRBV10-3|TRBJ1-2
CAIIGDKPGRGYTF
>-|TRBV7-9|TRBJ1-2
CASWGNYGYTF
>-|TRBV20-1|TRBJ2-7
CSARDPDRSYEQYF
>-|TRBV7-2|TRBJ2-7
CASSDTRGGAEQYF
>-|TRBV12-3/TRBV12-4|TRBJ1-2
CASSLTATYGYTF
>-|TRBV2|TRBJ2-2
CASRAGTAGGELFF
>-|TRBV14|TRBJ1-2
CASSQGNYGYTF
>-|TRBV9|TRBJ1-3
CASSVSLSASSGNTIYF
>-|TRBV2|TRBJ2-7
CASSPDLATYEQYF
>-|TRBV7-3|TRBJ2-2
CASSQDQGSSNTGELFF
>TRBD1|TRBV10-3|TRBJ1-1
CASSEAGGAGTEAFF
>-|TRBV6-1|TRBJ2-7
CASSGQVDTSYEQYF
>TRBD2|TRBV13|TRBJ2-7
CASSRTSGNEQYF
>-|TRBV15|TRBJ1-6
CATSGGLGNSPLHF
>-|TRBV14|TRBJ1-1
CASSQGLEAFF
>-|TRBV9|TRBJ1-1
CASSQTRGGTEAFF
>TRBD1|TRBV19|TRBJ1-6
CASDRAPYNSPLHF
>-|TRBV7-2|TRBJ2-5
CATLKAQETQYF
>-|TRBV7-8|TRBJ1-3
CASSRDTSSSGNTIYF
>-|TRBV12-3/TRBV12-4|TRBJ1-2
CATSLSLSYGYTF
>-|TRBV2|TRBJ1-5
CAIQDRVNQPQHF
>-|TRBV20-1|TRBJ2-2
CSARDRRGTAGELFF
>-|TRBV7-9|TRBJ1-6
CASSLVAYTLHF
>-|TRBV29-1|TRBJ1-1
CSLYHMNTEAFF
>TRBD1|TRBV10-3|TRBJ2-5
CAISEATGAETQYF
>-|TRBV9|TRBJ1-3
CASSVEWEPGNTIYF
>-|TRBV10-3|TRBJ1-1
CAISPGGNTEAFF
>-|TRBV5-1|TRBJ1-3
CASSLGGIGNTIYF
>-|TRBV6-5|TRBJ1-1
CANSYEGITEAFF
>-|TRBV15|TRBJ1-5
CATSRDRGQPQHF